These T cell receptor beta chains were read from a single sample in a study of shared clonotypes between healthy human individuals. Here immunoSEQ multiplex PCR was the method, and the copy in TCRdb shows in-frame clones only, minus some. The sample lists roughly 2.6 million clones, 85% to 95% occurring once. Material for sequencing was naive CD4+ T cells sorted from blood. The receptors were sampled from a man aged 18 to 29 in good health. CDR3s include the opening cysteine and the closing phenylalanine or tryptophan. A D gene is named only where the DNA matches it firmly. Only part of the rows carry a size: once, few, many, or a class if the clone is expanded.

>TRBJ2-7|NA|TRBV27|NA
TGTGCCAGCAGTTTACGGGAGAACTACGAGCAGTACTTC
CASSLRENYEQYF
>TRBJ1-4|NA|TRBV4-1|NA
TGCGCCAGCAGCCAAGATCGAAGGGTGCCTAATGAAAAACTGTTTTTT
CASSQDRRVPNEKLFF
>TRBJ2-1|TRBD2|TRBV7-2|NA
TGTGCCAGCAGCCCCCGGACTAGCGGCCATTACAATGAGCAGTTCTTC
CASSPRTSGHYNEQFF
>TRBJ1-4|NA|TRBV7-9|NA
TGTGCCAGCAGCTTATCCTGGCCGGGGTTTAATGAAAAACTGTTTTTT
CASSLSWPGFNEKLFF
>TRBJ2-6|NA|TRBV28|NA
TGTGCCAGCCTCCTGGCCGGGTCTGGGGCCAACGTCCTGACTTTC
CASLLAGSGANVLTF
>TRBJ2-6|NA|TRBV10-3|NA
TGTGCCATCAGTCCAGAGCGAAGCTCTGGGGCCAACGTCCTGACTTTC
CAISPERSSGANVLTF
>TRBJ1-3|NA|TRBV12-5|NA
TGTGCTAGTGGTTTGCCCCCCGGGGGACGCTCTGGAAACACCATATATTTT
CASGLPPGGRSGNTIYF
>TRBJ2-5|TRBD2|TRBV4-1|NA
TGCGCCAGCAGCCAAGTGGGACTAGCGGGACGGGAGACCCAGTACTTC
CASSQVGLAGRETQYF
>TRBJ2-1|TRBD2|TRBV6-6|NA
TGTGCCAGCAGGCGGGGGGATCCCTACAATGAGCAGTTCTTC
CASRRGDPYNEQFF
>TRBJ1-1|NA|TRBV7-2|NA
TGTGCCAGCAGCGTGTCGGGACACATCACTGAAGCTTTCTTT
CASSVSGHITEAFF
>TRBJ1-2|NA|TRBV7-9|NA
TGTGCCAGCAGCTTAGGCAGGGGTTCGAATGGCTACACCTTC
CASSLGRGSNGYTF
>TRBJ1-6|TRBD1|TRBV5-4|NA
TGTGCCAGCAGCTTGGGGGCAGGAGGGACAGGGGGCTCGCCGAATTCACCCCTCCACTTT
CASSLGAGGTGGSPNSPLHF
>TRBJ1-4|NA|TRBV19|NA
TGTGCCAGTAGTATTATAGGGGGAAATGAAAAACTGTTTTTT
CASSIIGGNEKLFF
>TRBJ1-2|NA|TRBV30|NA
TGTGCCTGGAGTGAGGGGGTTAACTATGGCTACACCTTC
CAWSEGVNYGYTF
>TRBJ2-1|NA|TRBV10-3|NA
TGTGCCATCAGCGCGACTGGTAGCTCCTACAATGAGCAGTTCTTC
CAISATGSSYNEQFF
>TRBJ2-5|NA|TRBV28|NA
TGTGCCAGCAGCTTCGGGGGACGAGAGACCCAGTACTTC
CASSFGGRETQYF
>TRBJ2-6|NA|TRBV2|NA
TGTGCCAGCAGTTCAAGAACAGGGCCTGTCTCTGGGGCCAACGTCCTGACTTTC
CASSSRTGPVSGANVLTF
>TRBJ1-6|TRBD1|TRBV5-1|NA
TGCGCCAGCAGAGAAGGTACAGGGGTCCTCTATAATTCACCCCTCCACTTT
CASREGTGVLYNSPLHF
>TRBJ1-1|TRBD1|TRBV19|NA
TGTGCCAGTAGTCCGGGGACAGACTTGAACACTGAAGCTTTCTTT
CASSPGTDLNTEAFF
>TRBJ1-2|NA|TRBV12-2|few
TGTGCAAGTCGCTTACGAACAGGGGCTAACTATGGCTACACCTTC
CASRLRTGANYGYTF
>TRBJ2-1|TRBD1|TRBV6-5|NA
TGTGCCAGCAGTTACCTGCAGGGGGTACGGAGTGAGCAGTTCTTC
CASSYLQGVRSEQFF
>TRBJ2-3|NA|TRBV5-1|NA
TGCGCCAGTTCTGCTCGCCCGGTAGCCATGACAGATACGCAGTATTTT
CASSARPVAMTDTQYF
>TRBJ2-5|NA|TRBV28|NA
TGTGCCAGCAGCCCAGACTACAGGGCCCAGTACTTC
CASSPDYRAQYF